Shown below are 8 T cell receptor beta chains from a single sample sequenced in a study of shared clonotypes between healthy human individuals. Sequencing used immunoSEQ multiplex PCR; TCRdb keeps in-frame clones, though not all of them. The profile shows about 2,500,000 clones, around nine tenths of them singletons. Sample: naive CD4+ T cells sorted from blood. Described subset: CD45RA+ positively selected. All receptors derive from a man aged 18 to 35 in good health.

V and J are TRBV2 and TRBJ2-3; perhaps D is TRBD1 or TRBD2 (6 bases each). CDR1 and CDR2 (germline): SNHLY, FYNNEI. V lost 10 bases, J lost 3 bases, and 17 bases lay in between. The CDR3 extends over 14 amino acids. The CDR3 DNA reads TGTGCCACTAAAGGGGGGATTAGTACAGATACGCAGTATTTT. This encodes CATKGGISTDTQYF.

The J gene is TRBJ2-7, the V gene TRBV7-2; 10 nucleotides line up with TRBD2. The length of the CDR3 is 18 residues. Trimming at V came to 2 bases and at J to 1 base, leaving 11 bases not matched to a gene. Germline V gene lookup returns CDR1 SGHTA and CDR2 FQGNSA. CDR3 in amino acids: CASSLRVAGGRESYEQYF. The CDR3 bases are TGTGCCAGCAGCTTAAGGGTAGCGGGGGGCCGTGAGTCCTACGAGCAGTACTTC. The full variable domain, completed using reference TRBV7-2 and TRBJ2-7, is GAGVSQSPSNKVTEKGKDVELRCDPISGHTALYWYRQSLGQGLEFLIYFQGNSAPDKSGLPSDRFSAERTGGSVSTLTIQRTQQEDSAVYLCASSLRVAGGRESYEQYFGPGTRLTVT.

As for this clone: At one of its ends the junction is not consistent with the germline gene, which may arise from a read error. In DNA, the CDR3 is TGTGCCAGCAGCCCCGACGTGGGAAGCACCATATATTTT. Translating gives CASSPDVGSTIYF. This rearrangement joins TRBV7-8 to TRBJ1-3, with unresolved D. The CDR3 covers 13 residues. CDR1 and CDR2 from the germline V gene are SGHVS and FQNEAQ.

The chain joins TRBV4-1 to TRBJ2-2; TRBD2 aligns across 10 bases. The V and J ends lost 2 bases and 3 bases, in that order; junction bases with no gene match: 6. Germline CDR1 MGHRA, CDR2 YSYEKL. The CDR3 totals 17 residues. CDR3 bases: TGCGCCAGCAGCCAATCCTCTAGCGGGAGCTACACCGGGGAGCTGTTTTTT. This translates into CASSQSSSGSYTGELFF.

The chain combines TRBV7-3 with TRBJ2-7, with D possibly TRBD2 on 6 matching bases. The CDR3 has 14 amino acids. V was trimmed by 5 bases and J by 0 bases, leaving 11 bases between them. Germline V gene data show CDR1 as SGHTA and CDR2 as FQGTGA. The CDR3 DNA is TGTGCCAGCAGCCTGACTAGTGACTCCTACGAGCAGTACTTC. Translating it yields CASSLTSDSYEQYF.

This clone has only a few counts. The V and J genes are TRBV28 and TRBJ1-2; D call uncertain. Germline assignment: CDR1 MDHEN and CDR2 SYDVKM. The V end lost 3 bases, the J end lost 4 bases, and 9 bases lay between the germline ends. This CDR3 spans 13 amino acids. The CDR3 reads CASSFADIYGYTF. The CDR3 nucleotides are TGTGCCAGCAGTTTCGCCGACATCTATGGCTACACCTTC.

J is TRBJ2-7 and V is TRBV9; D remains ambiguous. The CDR3 sequence is 15 residues long. CDR1 and CDR2 (germline): SGDLS, YYNGEE. The V and J ends lost 3 bases and 3 bases respectively, with 16 bases between them. CDR3 bases: TGTGCCAGCAGCGCCGGATCCGGGTCCATCTACGAGCAGTACTTC. It translates to CASSAGSGSIYEQYF. Variable domain in full (rest from reference TRBV9 and TRBJ2-7): DSGVTQTPKHLITATGQRVTLRCSPRSGDLSVYWYQQSLDQGLQFLIQYYNGEERAKGNILERFSAQQFPDLHSELNLSSLELGDSALYFCASSAGSGSIYEQYFGPGTRLTVT.

J is TRBJ2-5 and V is TRBV27, with 8 positions matching TRBD2. The germline gives CDR1 MNHEY, CDR2 SMNVEV (reference sequence). V shed 2 bases and J 0 bases; nucleotides not matched to a gene: 5. This CDR3 is built from 16 residues. The CDR3 sequence: CASSLLRGAYQETQYF. The DNA of the CDR3 is TGTGCCAGCAGTTTACTGCGGGGGGCTTACCAAGAGACCCAGTACTTC.